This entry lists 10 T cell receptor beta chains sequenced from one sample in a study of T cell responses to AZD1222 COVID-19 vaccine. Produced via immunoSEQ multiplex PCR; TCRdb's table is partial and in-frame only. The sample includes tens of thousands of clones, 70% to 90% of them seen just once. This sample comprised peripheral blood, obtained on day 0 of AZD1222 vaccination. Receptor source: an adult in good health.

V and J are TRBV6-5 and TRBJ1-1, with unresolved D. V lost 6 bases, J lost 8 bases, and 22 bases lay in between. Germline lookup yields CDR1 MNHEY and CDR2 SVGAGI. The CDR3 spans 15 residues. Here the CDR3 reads CASSPPANINSEAFF. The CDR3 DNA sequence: TGTGCCAGCAGCCCCCCGGCCAACATAAACTCAGAAGCTTTCTTT.

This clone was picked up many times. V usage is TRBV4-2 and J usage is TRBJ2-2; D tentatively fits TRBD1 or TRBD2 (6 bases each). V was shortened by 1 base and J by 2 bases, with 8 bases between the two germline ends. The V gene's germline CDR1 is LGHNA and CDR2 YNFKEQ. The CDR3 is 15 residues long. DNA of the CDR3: TGTGCCAGCAGCCAAGCGGGGGCAAACACCGGGGAGCTGTTTTTT. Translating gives CASSQAGANTGELFF.

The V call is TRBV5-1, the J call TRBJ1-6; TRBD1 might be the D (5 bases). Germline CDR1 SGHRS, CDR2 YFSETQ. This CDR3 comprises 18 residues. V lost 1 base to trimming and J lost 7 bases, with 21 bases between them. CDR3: CASSLQGPDSRVNSPLHF. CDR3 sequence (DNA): TGCGCCAGCAGCTTGCAGGGACCAGACTCCCGAGTAAATTCACCCCTCCACTTT. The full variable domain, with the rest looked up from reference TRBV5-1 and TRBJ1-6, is KAGVTQTPRYLIKTRGQQVTLSCSPISGHRSVSWYQQTPGQGLQFLFEYFSETQRNKGNFPGRFSGRQFSNSRSEMNVSTLELGDSALYLCASSLQGPDSRVNSPLHFGNGTRLTVT.

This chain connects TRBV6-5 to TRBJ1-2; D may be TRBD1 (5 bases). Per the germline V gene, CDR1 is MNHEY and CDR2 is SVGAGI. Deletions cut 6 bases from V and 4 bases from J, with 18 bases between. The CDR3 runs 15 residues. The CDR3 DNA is TGTGCCAGCAGGAGCGGAAAGGGGCGAGGCTATGGCTACACCTTC. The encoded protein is CASRSGKGRGYGYTF.

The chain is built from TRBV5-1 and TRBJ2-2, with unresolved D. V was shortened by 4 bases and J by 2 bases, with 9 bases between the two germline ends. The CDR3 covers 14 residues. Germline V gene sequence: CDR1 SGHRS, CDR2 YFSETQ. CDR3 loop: CASSPSRNTGELFF. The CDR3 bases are TGCGCCAGCAGCCCCTCCCGCAACACCGGGGAGCTGTTTTTT.

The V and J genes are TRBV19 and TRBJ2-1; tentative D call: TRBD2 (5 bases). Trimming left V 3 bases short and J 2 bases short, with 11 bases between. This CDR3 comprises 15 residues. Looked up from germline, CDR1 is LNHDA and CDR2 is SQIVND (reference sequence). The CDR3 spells CASSMSGFPYNEQFF. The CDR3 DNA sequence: TGTGCCAGTAGTATGTCGGGGTTCCCCTACAATGAGCAGTTCTTC.

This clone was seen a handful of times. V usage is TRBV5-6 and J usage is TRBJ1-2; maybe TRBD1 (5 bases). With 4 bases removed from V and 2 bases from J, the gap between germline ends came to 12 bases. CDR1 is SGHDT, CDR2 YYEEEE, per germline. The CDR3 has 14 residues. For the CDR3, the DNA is TGTGCCAGCAGCCTCGGGACCCTGAACTATGGCTACACCTTC. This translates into CASSLGTLNYGYTF. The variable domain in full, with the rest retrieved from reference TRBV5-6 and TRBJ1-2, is DAGVTQSPTHLIKTRGQQVTLRCSPKSGHDTVSWYQQALGQGPQFIFQYYEEEERQRGNFPDRFSGHQFPNYSSELNVNALLLGDSALYLCASSLGTLNYGYTFGSGTRLTVV.

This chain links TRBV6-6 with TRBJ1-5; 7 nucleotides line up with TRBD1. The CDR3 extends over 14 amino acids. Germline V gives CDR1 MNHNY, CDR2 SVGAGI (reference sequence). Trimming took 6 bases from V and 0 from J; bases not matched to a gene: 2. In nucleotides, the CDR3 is TGTGCCAGCAGGCACAGGGGTAGCAATCAGCCCCAGCATTTT. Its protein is CASRHRGSNQPQHF.

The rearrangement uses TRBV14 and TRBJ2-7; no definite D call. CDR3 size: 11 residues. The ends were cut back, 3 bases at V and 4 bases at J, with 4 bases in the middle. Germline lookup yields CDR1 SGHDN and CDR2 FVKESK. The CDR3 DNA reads TGTGCCAGCAGCCAGCTTTACGAGCAGTACTTC. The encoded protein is CASSQLYEQYF.

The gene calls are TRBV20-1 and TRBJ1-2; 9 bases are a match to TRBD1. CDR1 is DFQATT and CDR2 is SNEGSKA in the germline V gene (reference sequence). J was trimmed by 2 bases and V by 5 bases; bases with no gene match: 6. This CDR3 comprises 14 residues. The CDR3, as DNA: TGCAGTGCTGGTGGGACAGGGAGAAACTATGGCTACACCTTC. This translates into CSAGGTGRNYGYTF.